The 26 T cell receptor beta chains below were found in one sample sequenced in a study of metastatic and nonmetastatic thyroid tumors. Among the patients, none had received any treatment before thyroid surgery. MiXCR was used by TCRdb to re-call the PCR reads. Of more than 20,000 clones in the sample, 20% were seen once. The sequenced sample was blood. The receptors derive from a female donor with papillary thyroid cancer or a benign thyroid nodule (not recorded which). Some clones in this sample may be carry-over from other donors' samples.

In its sample, this clone was seen many times. The chain employs TRBV7-2 and TRBJ2-3, with D hard to call. Germline V gene sequence: CDR1 SGHTA, CDR2 FQGNSA. The CDR3 sequence is 15 residues long. V shed 5 bases and J shed 2 bases, with 14 bases lying between them. The CDR3 DNA is TGTGCCAGCAGCGCCAGTAGCCTTGTCACAGATACGCAGTATTTT. Translated: CASSASSLVTDTQYF.

V and J are TRBV19 and TRBJ2-2; D is undetermined. The germline V gene has CDR1 LNHDA and CDR2 SQIVND (reference sequence). The ends were cut back, 2 bases at V and 4 bases at J, with 14 bases in the middle. The CDR3 extends over 16 amino acids. The CDR3 DNA reads TGTGCCAGTAGTATATGGGGTAGGGTGGCCACCGGGGAGCTGTTTTTT. It is translated as CASSIWGRVATGELFF.

As regards this clone: A read error is possible here, since a much larger clone lies one base away. The V and J genes are TRBV11-1 and TRBJ2-6; 12 bases agree with TRBD1. Germline CDR1 is SGHAT and CDR2 is FQDESV (reference sequence). This CDR3 is built from 17 residues. The CDR3 nucleotides read TGTGCCGGCAGCGGGACAGGGGGCGTCTCTTGGGCCAACGTCCTGACTTTC. Translated, it gives CAGSGTGGVSWANVLTF.

In the case of this clone: A much bigger clone sits one base away, suggesting this may be a read error. V gene TRBV10-3 combines with J gene TRBJ2-1, with D maybe TRBD1 (5 bases). Trimming cost V 6 bases and J 10 bases, with 16 bases left between them. Per germline, CDR1 ENHRY and CDR2 SYGVKD. This CDR3 spans 13 amino acids. DNA for the CDR3: TGTGCCATCAGCGTCCAGGCCTCAGGGGAGCAGTTCTTC. Its translation: CAISVQASGEQFF.

This clone ranks as hyperexpanded. V and J are TRBV6-2 or TRBV6-3 and TRBJ1-5; 8 nucleotides align to TRBD1. The ends lost 4 bases at V and 2 bases at J; junction bases unmatched: 4. This CDR3 is 15 amino acids long. Germline assignment: CDR1 MNHEY and CDR2 SVGEGT. The DNA for the CDR3 is TGTGCCAGCAGTTCCCCGGGACAGGGCAATCAGCCCCAGCATTTT. Translated: CASSSPGQGNQPQHF.

This clone appeared many times. Other DNA sequences in the same sample also yield this CDR3. The chain employs TRBV5-5 and TRBJ2-3; D remains unclear. This CDR3 comprises 13 residues. Germline CDR1 is SGHKS and CDR2 is YYEKEE (reference sequence). V dropped 0 bases and J dropped 3 bases, with 5 bases sitting between them. The CDR3 DNA is TGTGCCAGCAGCTTGGAAGGGACAGATACGCAGTATTTT. Translating gives CASSLEGTDTQYF.

Relative to its sample, this clone is medium-sized. The chain joins TRBV30 to TRBJ2-7; no clear D gene. The length of the CDR3 is 12 residues. V gave up 7 bases and J gave up 5 bases, with 15 bases separating them. CDR1 GTSNPN and CDR2 SVGIG come from the germline V gene (reference sequence). CDR3 region: CALTTGVNEQYF. The CDR3 DNA reads TGTGCCTTGACGACTGGGGTAAACGAGCAGTACTTC.

This clone was picked up many times. The chain recombines TRBV11-2 with TRBJ2-7; TRBD2 agrees at 7 bases. V lost 2 bases and J lost 12; bases outside the gene matches: 7. The CDR3 is 12 amino acids. The V gene's germline CDR1 is SGHAT and CDR2 FQNNGV. The CDR3 DNA reads as TGTGCCAGCAGCTTACTGTGGGAGGGGCCGTACTTC. Its translation is CASSLLWEGPYF.

This clone was detected ten times or more. The J gene is TRBJ1-4, the V gene TRBV15, with TRBD1 matching 9 bases. The CDR3 spans 16 residues. Looked up from germline, CDR1 is LNHNV and CDR2 is YYDKDF (reference sequence). V gave up 2 bases and J gave up 8 bases; unmatched junction bases: 9. DNA of the CDR3: TGTGCCACCAGCAGAACCCGAGGGACAGGGCCCGAAAAACTGTTTTTT. Its translation: CATSRTRGTGPEKLFF.

This clone was observed many times. The chain uses TRBV6-1 and TRBJ1-2; 7 bases agree with TRBD1. This CDR3 is built from 15 residues. V lost 7 bases, J lost 7 bases, and 15 bases stayed unmatched. CDR1 is MNHNS, CDR2 SASEGT, per germline. CDR3 coding DNA: TGTGCCAGCACCCAGAGAGGGGGCGCGTTAGTTGGCTACACCTTC. Its protein is CASTQRGGALVGYTF.

V usage is TRBV6-1 and J usage is TRBJ1-5; 8 positions agree with TRBD1. Germline trimming cut 6 bases from V and 3 bases from J; bases unmatched to any gene: 4. The CDR3 consists of 14 residues. Per germline, CDR1 MNHNS and CDR2 SASEGT. CDR3 nucleotides: TGTGCCAGCAGCCGGGGACAGGCCAATCAGCCCCAGCATTTT. It specifies CASSRGQANQPQHF.

This clone was seen at least ten times. V is TRBV20-1 and J is TRBJ2-3; no clear D. Germline V gene lookup returns CDR1 DFQATT and CDR2 SNEGSKA (reference sequence). The V end lost 3 bases, the J end lost 3 bases, and 1 base lay between the germline ends. The CDR3 totals 10 residues. CDR3 residues: CSASTDTQYF. The CDR3 bases are TGCAGTGCTAGTACAGATACGCAGTATTTT.

In regard to this clone: One base away lies a much larger clone, so this may be a sequencing read error. The gene calls are TRBV5-4 and TRBJ2-3; 9 bases fit TRBD2. Germline CDR1 reads SGHNT; CDR2 reads YYREEE (reference sequence). CDR3 length equals 15 residues. V was pared by 0 bases and J by 9 bases, with 8 bases of the junction left unmatched. The CDR3 spells CASSLESSGIRTQYF. The DNA for the CDR3 is TGTGCCAGCAGCTTGGAGTCTAGCGGGATTAGAACGCAGTATTTT.

This clone qualifies as medium-sized. This chain uses TRBV28 with TRBJ2-7; 10 bases align to TRBD2. The CDR3 is made up of 15 amino acids. Germline CDR1 is MDHEN and CDR2 is SYDVKM. J lost 4 bases, V lost 4 bases, and 7 bases had no gene match. This chain's CDR3 is CASSSPGTSAYEQYF. CDR3 nucleotide sequence: TGTGCCAGCAGTTCCCCCGGGACTAGCGCATACGAGCAGTACTTC.

The table lists this clone with many counts. The chain joins TRBV12-3 or TRBV12-4 to TRBJ2-2; D possibly corresponds to TRBD2 (5 bases). Trimming cost V 1 base and J 7 bases, with 13 bases left between them. The CDR3 has 15 residues. CDR3: CASSLGGSIGGELFF. The DNA for the CDR3 is TGTGCCAGCAGTTTAGGTGGGAGCATTGGCGGGGAGCTGTTTTTT.

This clone showed up many times. The V call is TRBV28, the J call TRBJ2-3; D is possibly TRBD1 or TRBD2 (5 bases each). The CDR3 totals 15 residues. V was cut by 2 bases and J by 4 bases, with 13 bases left in between. The V gene's germline CDR1 is MDHEN and CDR2 SYDVKM. The CDR3 loop reads CASSLGGSSADTQYF. Here the CDR3 DNA reads TGTGCCAGCAGTTTAGGGGGTAGTTCGGCAGATACGCAGTATTTT. Full variable domain (missing parts from reference TRBV28 and TRBJ2-3): DVKVTQSSRYLVKRTGEKVFLECVQDMDHENMFWYRQDPGLGLRLIYFSYDVKMKEKGDIPEGYSVSREKKERFSLILESASTNQTSMYLCASSLGGSSADTQYFGPGTRLTVL.

This clone was counted many times. The V and J genes are TRBV29-1 and TRBJ2-3; 8 positions agree with TRBD2. Germline V lookup: CDR1 SQVTM, CDR2 ANQGSEA. The CDR3 consists of 15 residues. V trimming: 7 bases; J trimming: 0 bases; junction bases outside the gene matches: 9. CDR3: CSGNGGGPSTDTQYF. CDR3 coding DNA: TGCAGCGGGAACGGGGGGGGGCCTAGCACAGATACGCAGTATTTT.

About this clone itself: The junction differs from germline at one of its ends, possibly a read error. The chain links TRBV6-4 to TRBJ1-2; the D is unclear. The CDR3 spans 12 residues. CDR1 and CDR2 from the germline V gene are MRHNA and SNTAGT. Here the CDR3 reads CACSHGPGGYTF. The CDR3 bases are TGTGCCTGCAGCCACGGGCCTGGGGGCTACACCTTC.

This clone was found a few times. The germline gene is not matched at one end of the junction; a read error may be the cause. The CDR3 is CASSPGQGTYEQHF. The CDR3 bases are TGTGCCAGTAGTCCAGGACAGGGGACCTACGAGCAGCACTTC. The chain links TRBV19 to TRBJ2-7, with 9 bases aligning to TRBD1. The CDR3 totals 14 residues. From germline, CDR1 is LNHDA and CDR2 SQIVND (reference sequence).

This chain links TRBV24-1 with TRBJ1-2; no definite D call. Trimming pared 10 bases from V and 9 bases from J, leaving 14 bases between. The length of the CDR3 is 11 residues. The V gene's germline CDR1 is KGHDR and CDR2 SFDVKD. This CDR3 is CATADGQRYTF. The CDR3 DNA reads TGTGCCACGGCTGACGGGCAACGCTACACCTTC.

This clone was counted many times. The genes are TRBV6-4 and TRBJ2-3; a possible D gene is TRBD2 (7 bases). Trimming left V 0 bases short and J 2 bases short, with 18 bases between. The CDR3 totals 18 residues. Looked up from germline, CDR1 is MRHNA and CDR2 is SNTAGT. This CDR3 reads CASSDSFYDGGHTDTQYF. The DNA for the CDR3 is TGTGCCAGCAGTGACTCCTTCTACGACGGGGGGCACACAGATACGCAGTATTTT.

The chain couples TRBV6-2 or TRBV6-3 to TRBJ1-5; no firm D call. V gave up 2 bases and J gave up 2 bases, with 7 bases separating them. This CDR3 has 14 residues. Looked up from germline, CDR1 is MNHEY and CDR2 is SVGEGT. CDR3 coding DNA: TGTGCCAGCAGTTACGGGCAGGGCAATCAGCCCCAGCATTTT. It is translated as CASSYGQGNQPQHF.

This chain uses TRBV11-2 with TRBJ2-7, with a tentative D call TRBD2 (5 bases). CDR1 and CDR2 from the germline V gene are SGHAT and FQNNGV. Trimming took 1 base from V and 5 from J, leaving 12 bases between them. The CDR3 has 14 residues. CDR3 region: CASSLVRGFDEQYF. CDR3 coding DNA: TGTGCCAGCAGCTTAGTTAGAGGGTTCGACGAGCAGTACTTC.

This clone showed up just a few times. The chain combines TRBV30 with TRBJ2-1; D might be TRBD2 (6 bases). The CDR3 extends over 14 amino acids. V lost 5 bases and J 8 bases, leaving 19 bases between the germline ends. Germline V lookup: CDR1 GTSNPN, CDR2 SVGIG (reference sequence). This chain's CDR3 is CAWGRISGVYEQFF. CDR3 nucleotides: TGTGCCTGGGGGCGGATATCGGGAGTGTATGAGCAGTTCTTC.

This clone was observed many times. This chain uses TRBV19 with TRBJ1-1, with D possibly being TRBD1 (6 bases). CDR1 and CDR2 (germline): LNHDA, SQIVND (reference sequence). The V and J ends lost 6 bases and 0 bases respectively, with 11 bases between them. CDR3 length: 14 amino acids. The DNA of the CDR3 is TGTGCCAGTAGGAGAGACAGGTTGAACACTGAAGCTTTCTTT. Translating it yields CASRRDRLNTEAFF.

This clone was counted ten times or more. This rearrangement joins TRBV2 to TRBJ1-5; 8 nucleotides align to TRBD1. The length of the CDR3 is 15 residues. The J segment lost 0 bases and the V segment lost 5 bases, leaving 3 bases of the junction unmatched. Germline loops: CDR1 SNHLY, CDR2 FYNNEI. The CDR3 DNA reads as TGTGCCAGCAGTAACAGGGGGTCTAGCAATCAGCCCCAGCATTTT. This translates into CASSNRGSSNQPQHF.